One sample yielded the 16 T cell receptor beta chains listed below, sequenced in a study of T cells in women clearing cervical HPV infection (dated by TCRdb to 2016 to 2019). Library method: the immunoSEQ multiplex PCR assay. The source is immuneACCESS, and TCRdb retained only in-frame sequences with V and J called. Part of the clones is not carried over; for the studies checked, unresolved V genes explain less than half of this, and the remainder is unexplained. This sample's table contains 30,000 to 40,000 clones. Clones ranked in the top ten supply roughly 1.5% of the sample. The material sequenced was blood buffy coat. These receptors were collected from a woman aged 18 to 69 with a cervical HPV16 infection that either progressed to CIN3+ or cleared (not recorded which).

In regard to this clone: The read terminates 3 residues ahead of where the CDR3 ends, so the germline J gene completes it. V and J are TRBV7-2 and TRBJ1-5; 10 bases map to TRBD1. Germline trimming cut 3 bases from V and 9 bases from J; bases unmatched to any gene: 8. Per germline, CDR1 SGHTA and CDR2 FQGNSA. This CDR3 contains 15 residues. CDR3 bases read: TGTGCCAGCAGCTTCCCAGGACAGGGGGTAACGCCC. Encoded protein: CASSFPGQGVTP. In full, the CDR3 is CASSFPGQGVTPQHF.

Points on this clone: The read stops 3 residues short of the end of the CDR3; the missing end is completed from the germline J gene. The rearrangement uses TRBV5-1 and TRBJ2-3, with TRBD1 matching 8 bases. The germline V gene has CDR1 SGHRS and CDR2 YFSETQ. The CDR3 totals 14 residues. The covered CDR3 bases are TGCGCCAGCAGCTTGGCAGGGGGCAATCAGCCG. Translated, it gives CASSLAGGNQP. The full CDR3 protein is CASSLAGGNQPQYF.

On this clone: The sequence runs out 3 residues before the end of the CDR3; the remainder is reconstructed from the germline J gene. The chain links TRBV2 to TRBJ2-1, with TRBD2 identical over 11 bases. The CDR3 is 16 residues long. The V gene's germline CDR1 is SNHLY and CDR2 FYNNEI. The J segment lost 9 bases and the V segment lost 6 bases, leaving 13 bases of the junction unmatched. CDR3: CASSGGLAGSFAEQFF. Incomplete CDR3 DNA: TGTGCCAGCAGCGGAGGACTAGCGGGCAGTTTTGCTGAG.

A remark on this clone: The DNA ends 3 residues before the CDR3 does, and the rest of the CDR3 is filled in from the germline J gene. The genes are TRBV5-6 and TRBJ2-4; maybe TRBD2 (7 bases). V was pared by 5 bases and J by 7 bases, with 13 bases between. Per germline, CDR1 SGHDT and CDR2 YYEEEE. The CDR3 spans 13 residues. The covered CDR3 bases are TGTGCCAGCAGTTTAGAGGGGGGGAACATT. This encodes CASSLEGGNI. In full, the CDR3 reads CASSLEGGNIQYF.

Measured by frequency, this clone is medium-sized. The sequenced fragment ends 3 residues before the CDR3 boundary, so the rest is inferred from the germline J gene. The chain is built from TRBV18 and TRBJ2-5, with 7 bases identical to TRBD1. Per germline, CDR1 KGHSH and CDR2 LQKENI. V was clipped by 3 bases and J by 4 bases; unmatched bases: 14. CDR3 length: 17 amino acids. CDR3 DNA, as far as it was read: TGTGCCAGCTCACCGGGTAAATCGACAGGGTGGGCAGAGACC. This codes for CASSPGKSTGWAET. The complete CDR3 reads CASSPGKSTGWAETQYF.

CDR3 sequence reads: CASKRLAGGNEYTF. CDR3 DNA, as far as it was read: TGTGCCAGTAAACGACTAGCGGGGGGCAATGAG. The chain uses TRBV19 and TRBJ1-2; TRBD1 is a possible D gene (6 bases). The read is 3 residues too short to cover the CDR3 end, so that end is filled in from the germline J gene. The CDR3 sequence is 14 residues long. CDR1 is LNHDA, CDR2 SQIVND, per germline (reference sequence).

Comments on this clone: The sequenced fragment ends 3 residues before the CDR3 boundary, so the rest is inferred from the germline J gene. The chain couples TRBV14 to TRBJ2-7; D gene uncertain. V was pared by 3 bases and J by 0 bases, with 9 bases between. Germline CDR1 and CDR2: SGHDN and FVKESK. The CDR3 consists of 14 residues. The sequenced part of the CDR3 DNA is TGTGCCAGCAGCCATGACTGGAACTCCTACGAG. As protein: CASSHDWNSYE. The full CDR3 sequence reads CASSHDWNSYEQYF.

The CDR3 here is CASSGGTSEDTQYF. The DNA read from the CDR3 is TGTGCCAGCAGCGGCGGGACTAGCGAGGATACG. The chain has TRBV11-2 and TRBJ2-3; 10 nucleotides line up with TRBD2. The CDR3 end falls 3 residues outside the read, so it is completed with the germline J gene. After removal of 5 bases from V and 6 bases from J, the junction contained 5 bases not matched to a gene. The length of the CDR3 is 14 residues. CDR1 is SGHAT and CDR2 is FQNNGV in the germline V gene.

The covered CDR3 bases are TGTGCCAGTAGTGCCCTTAGCGGGGGGGCCGGGGAG. Its translation is CASSALSGGAGE. Given in full, the CDR3 is CASSALSGGAGELFF. The V call is TRBV19, the J call TRBJ2-2; 11 nucleotides line up with TRBD2. The missing CDR3 end, 3 residues past where the read stops, is filled in from the germline J gene. Germline V CDR1 and CDR2: LNHDA, SQIVND (reference sequence). The V gene end was trimmed by 5 bases and the J gene end by 6 bases; junction bases not matched to a gene: 5. This CDR3 has 15 amino acids.

Comment on this clone: From the germline J gene comes the end of the CDR3, since the read stops 3 residues before it. This chain uses TRBV10-3 with TRBJ2-7, with 8 bases aligning to TRBD1. V was pared by 0 bases and J by 0 bases, with 4 bases of the junction left unmatched. CDR1 and CDR2 (germline): ENHRY, SYGVKD. The CDR3 length is 16 residues. CDR3 DNA, as far as it was read: TGTGCCATCAGTGAGTCTAGGACAGGGTACTCCTACGAG. Protein sequence: CAISESRTGYSYE. The whole CDR3 is CAISESRTGYSYEQYF.

Points on this clone: With the read ending 3 residues before the CDR3 end, the germline J gene is used to fill in that end. This sequence joins TRBV30 and TRBJ1-4, with D uncertain. This CDR3 has 15 residues. From germline, CDR1 is GTSNPN and CDR2 SVGIG (reference sequence). The covered CDR3 bases are TGTGCCTGGAGGGGCCGGGGAACCTATAATTCACCA. It encodes CAWRGRGTYNSP. The whole CDR3 protein is CAWRGRGTYNSPLFF.

Note on this clone: The read ends 3 residues shy of where the CDR3 ends; the end is completed using the germline J gene. The V and J genes are TRBV5-1 and TRBJ2-5, with 10 nucleotides matching TRBD2. From germline, CDR1 is SGHRS and CDR2 YFSETQ. The CDR3 is 15 amino acids. V trimming: 0 bases; J trimming: 2 bases; junction bases outside the gene matches: 1. CDR3 protein: CASSLGSGGQETQYF. The part of the CDR3 DNA that was read is TGCGCCAGCAGCTTGGGTAGCGGGGGGCAAGAGACC.

Points on this clone: The observed sequence ends 3 residues before the CDR3 terminus, with the missing tail filled in from the germline J gene. This chain joins TRBV7-2 and TRBJ2-3, with unresolved D. Deletions cut 5 bases from V and 3 bases from J, with 6 bases between. The CDR3 contains 12 residues. CDR1 and CDR2 from the germline V gene are SGHTA and FQGNSA. This CDR3 reads CASSQWTDTQYF. The part of the CDR3 DNA that was read is TGTGCCAGCAGCCAGTGGACAGATACG.

On this clone itself: The read is 3 residues too short to cover the CDR3 end, so that end is filled in from the germline J gene. V is TRBV5-1 and J is TRBJ2-7; D unresolved. The CDR3 runs 11 residues. V was clipped by 0 bases and J by 4 bases, with 2 bases between them. The V gene's germline CDR1 is SGHRS and CDR2 YFSETQ. Incomplete CDR3 DNA: TGCGCCAGCAGCTTGGCTTACGAG. Residues: CASSLAYE. The complete CDR3 protein is CASSLAYEQYF. The full variable domain, completed using reference TRBV5-1 and TRBJ2-7, is KAGVTQTPRYLIKTRGQQVTLSCSPISGHRSVSWYQQTPGQGLQFLFEYFSETQRNKGNFPGRFSGRQFSNSRSEMNVSTLELGDSALYLCASSLAYEQYFGPGTRLTVT.

Comment on this clone: The missing CDR3 end, 3 residues past where the read stops, is filled in from the germline J gene. The chain is built from TRBV19 and TRBJ1-2; TRBD1 matches 7 bases. Germline CDR1 is LNHDA and CDR2 is SQIVND (reference sequence). The CDR3 contains 21 residues. Trimming took 2 bases from V and 3 from J; bases not matched to a gene: 24. CDR3 amino acids: CASSIRADRPQVRRLYYGYTF. Partial CDR3 DNA: TGTGCCAGTAGTATAAGGGCGGACAGGCCCCAGGTCCGTAGGCTCTACTATGGC.

About this clone: The read ends 3 residues early relative to the CDR3; the germline J gene fills the gap. V usage is TRBV5-1 and J usage is TRBJ1-1, with 11 nucleotides matching TRBD1. The CDR3 sequence is 15 residues long. Germline lookup yields CDR1 SGHRS and CDR2 YFSETQ. The chain's CDR3 is CASSLGTGGSGAAFF. The CDR3 bases that were read are TGCGCCAGCAGCTTGGGGACAGGGGGCTCGGGCGCA.